This T cell receptor (beta chain) derives from a study of blood T cell repertoires in COVID-19 (dated by TCRdb to the early 2020s). The study in broad terms: Collaborator samples came from the United States, Italy and Spain and covered acute and convalescent phases of COVID-19. Where HLA class I and class II types were available, the types were taken from metadata supplied by the sample provider, not from assay-based typing. Sample metadata almost always included a de-identified subject ID, COVID-19 status, age in years and sex. The material from the prospective study consisted of cDNA or gDNA derived from T cells, B-cell-depleted T cells, or PBMCs. Subjects who had been exposed to COVID-19, were actively infected with it, or had recovered from it provided the deeply sampled blood TCRbeta repertoires that made up the dataset. The samples were drawn from the first 160 participants of the ongoing ImmuneRACE study and from more than 1,000 subjects provided by 6 global collaborators. The repertoires were released in a freely available public database meant as a resource for research on the immune response to SARS-CoV-2.

Here is what the overall study found, with its caveats: How much clinical and demographic metadata was included differed by source and by participant, and the metadata was provided uncurated.

One collaborating source in Seattle enrolled patients while the patients were actively infected and followed the patients over time throughout the course of disease. Collaborating institutions collected whole blood in K2EDTA tubes following their own protocols. Collaborator samples were shipped for TCRbeta analysis as frozen whole blood, isolated PBMCs, or DNA extracted from either sample type. The germline V gene provides CDR1 SGHDT and CDR2 YYEEEE. V and J are trimmed by 4 bases and 9 bases, and the gene matches miss 12 bases of the junction. The CDR3 contains 15 residues, cysteine and phenylalanine counted. Here the CDR3 DNA is all that survives: 45 bases in frame from base 1. In the case of this clone: Its antigen specificity is not known. Base qualities are not at hand, and no much larger clone is one base apart.

TCRbeta CDR3 regions were amplified from genomic DNA using the immunoSEQ Assay, a bias-controlled multiplex PCR. From the authors' description of their analysis: Nucleated cell counts per sample were estimated from amplification of reference gene primers within the assay. To quantify the absolute abundance of each unique TCRbeta CDR3 rearrangement, sequence reads were collapsed and filtered. For each sample, productive Simpson clonality was calculated as the square root of Simpson's diversity index across productive rearrangements. TCRdb retrieved this table from immuneACCESS and kept in-frame rearrangements only. Not all clones are present; in checked studies, unresolved V genes account for under half, and no reason is known for the remainder. V, J and clone size are taken as reported in that table, and D and trimming were inferred from the DNA itself. For this sample the table gives 85,000 to 120,000 clones, of which roughly 89% were detected only once. Of the sample, under 2% falls within the top ten clones.

The chain couples TRBV5-6 to TRBJ2-1; TRBD2 aligns with 8 central bases. This receptor was identified in a woman in her forties or fifties with COVID-19, enrolled during active disease. Sequenced sample: peripheral blood. Here is the DNA: TGTGCCAGCAGCCGTTCGGGGACTAGAACAAGTGAGCAGTTCTTC. Translated, this is CASSRSGTRTSEQFF.